The entry that follows covers one T cell receptor (beta chain) sequence. Trimming stripped 3 bases from V and 10 bases from J, with 12 bases between. Germline CDR1 and CDR2: SEHNR and FQNEAQ (reference sequence). The CDR3 has 12 residues. This sample stems from a study of shared clonotypes between healthy human individuals. Study summary: Researchers drew samples from two women and three men aged 18 to 49.

Method: immunoSEQ multiplex PCR; TCRdb's copy keeps in-frame clones and lacks some. The sample includes about 1.1 million clones, around 78% of them seen just once. This sequence joins TRBV7-9 and TRBJ1-2; D gene uncertain. The sample comprised memory CD4+ T cells from PBMCs. Subset defined: CD45RA-negative fraction. This sequence originates from a young man in good health. Some clones in this sample may be carry-over from other donors' samples. Here the CDR3 DNA reads TGTGCCAGCAGCTTGGGATCCCACGACTACACCTTC. This codes for CASSLGSHDYTF.